The 20 T cell receptor beta chains presented below share a single source sample, sequenced in a study of cytomegalovirus exposure and HLA in healthy donors. PCR was performed using 60 Vbeta and 13 Jbeta primers. The data were produced by immunoSEQ multiplex PCR, yet TCRdb's version contains in-frame clones alone and is incomplete. The sample has 95,000 to 130,000 clones, under 90% seen once. The sequencing sample was made of PBMCs. The receptor set was obtained from a woman younger than 45 in good health and CMV-seronegative.

The chain links TRBV19 to TRBJ1-3; possibly TRBD1 for D (5 bases). Trimming removed 7 bases from V and 2 bases from J, with 15 bases in between. The CDR3 runs to 15 residues. The germline gives CDR1 LNHDA, CDR2 SQIVND (reference sequence). The CDR3 protein is CASISRVSAGNTIYF. The CDR3 nucleotides are TGTGCCAGTATCTCCAGGGTTTCGGCTGGAAACACCATATATTTT.

This clone was seen only once. This chain connects TRBV10-2 to TRBJ1-5; tentatively, D is TRBD1 (6 bases). This CDR3 spans 14 amino acids. Germline V CDR1 and CDR2: WSHSY, SAAADI. Trimming took 5 bases from V and 4 from J, leaving 12 bases between them. CDR3 loop: CASSKGVENQPQHF. DNA of the CDR3: TGCGCCAGCAGTAAGGGGGTTGAGAATCAGCCCCAGCATTTT.

The rearrangement uses TRBV2 and TRBJ1-1; TRBD1 is a possible D gene (5 bases). V lost 6 bases and J lost 5, with 16 bases in between. The CDR3 loop spans 14 amino acids. Germline CDR1 reads SNHLY; CDR2 reads FYNNEI. CDR3 bases: TGTGCCAGCAGCGAACGACAGTCAAGGACTGAAGCTTTCTTT. Translating it yields CASSERQSRTEAFF.

The chain uses TRBV5-1 and TRBJ2-5, with TRBD1 matching over 9 bases. The tail of the sequence fits TRBJ2-7 better, so the J call may be wrong. The V gene's germline CDR1 is SGHRS and CDR2 YFSETQ. The CDR3 runs to 15 residues. For the CDR3, the DNA is TGCGCCAGCAGCTTGACGGGACAGGGCGGGTACGAGCAGTACTTC. This translates into CASSLTGQGGYEQYF.

The chain joins TRBV18 to TRBJ2-7, with a possible D match to TRBD1 (6 bases). The germline V gene has CDR1 KGHSH and CDR2 LQKENI. This CDR3 is built from 12 residues. V was trimmed by 5 bases and J by 7 bases, leaving 12 bases between them. CDR3 nucleotides: TGTGCCAGCTCAGATATTAGGGGGGAGCAGTACTTC. The encoded protein is CASSDIRGEQYF.

The chain joins TRBV7-8 to TRBJ2-7; 7 bases line up with TRBD1. The CDR3 consists of 16 residues. Trimming at V came to 3 bases and at J to 2 bases, leaving 10 bases not matched to a gene. CDR1 and CDR2 from the germline V gene are SGHVS and FQNEAQ. DNA for the CDR3: TGTGCCAGCAGCTTGGGCCACAGGGGAAGCACCTACGAGCAGTACTTC. Residues: CASSLGHRGSTYEQYF.

This chain joins TRBV6-4 and TRBJ2-3; 13 bases match TRBD2. Trimming took 8 bases from V and 1 from J; bases not matched to a gene: 12. The CDR3 covers 18 residues. Per the germline V gene, CDR1 is MRHNA and CDR2 is SNTAGT. This CDR3 reads CASLRGTSGNGGTDTQYF. CDR3 coding DNA: TGTGCCAGCTTACGAGGGACTAGCGGGAATGGGGGCACAGATACGCAGTATTTT.

The CDR3, as DNA: TGTGCCAGCAGCTTAGGCCCGGGAGGGGCCTACGAGCAGTACTTC. Protein sequence: CASSLGPGGAYEQYF. V usage is TRBV13 and J usage is TRBJ2-7, with 8 positions matching TRBD2. CDR1 and CDR2 from the germline V gene are PRHDT and FYEKMQ (reference sequence). The V and J ends lost 0 bases and 2 bases, in that order; junction bases with no gene match: 3. The CDR3 totals 15 residues.

The table lists this clone with a count of one. The V and J genes are TRBV10-1 and TRBJ2-7, with 8 bases matching TRBD1. Germline CDR1 and CDR2: WNHNN and SYGVQD (reference sequence). The CDR3 has 15 amino acids. Trimming took 5 bases from V and 0 from J; bases not matched to a gene: 6. Here the CDR3 reads CASSTRDRRSYEQYF. In DNA form, the CDR3 reads TGCGCCAGCAGTACCCGGGACAGGCGCTCCTACGAGCAGTACTTC.

V and J are TRBV7-2 and TRBJ2-3, with D possibly being TRBD2 (5 bases). Per the germline V gene, CDR1 is SGHTA and CDR2 is FQGNSA. CDR3 length: 15 residues. The ends were cut back, 5 bases at V and 3 bases at J, with 15 bases in the middle. The chain's CDR3 is CASSRAVTGTDTQYF. The CDR3 DNA follows: TGTGCCAGCAGCCGAGCAGTGACGGGGACAGATACGCAGTATTTT.

This chain connects TRBV18 to TRBJ2-3; tentative D call: TRBD2 (6 bases). Trimming stripped 3 bases from V and 3 bases from J, with 10 bases between. CDR1 is KGHSH, CDR2 LQKENI, per germline. The CDR3 runs 14 residues. CDR3 DNA: TGTGCCAGCTCACCTTGGGAGGTAACAGATACGCAGTATTTT. Its translation is CASSPWEVTDTQYF.

This chain joins TRBV28 and TRBJ2-1, with D perhaps TRBD1 (5 bases). Between the trimmed V and J ends, which lost 8 bases and 3 bases, there was a span of 14 bases. The CDR3 length is 14 residues. The V gene's germline CDR1 is MDHEN and CDR2 SYDVKM. CDR3 sequence: CASGVETVYNEQFF. The CDR3, as DNA: TGTGCCAGCGGGGTCGAGACAGTCTACAATGAGCAGTTCTTC. Drawing the rest from reference TRBV28 and TRBJ2-1, the complete variable domain is DVKVTQSSRYLVKRTGEKVFLECVQDMDHENMFWYRQDPGLGLRLIYFSYDVKMKEKGDIPEGYSVSREKKERFSLILESASTNQTSMYLCASGVETVYNEQFFGPGTRLTVL.

This chain joins TRBV10-2 and TRBJ2-7; TRBD2 matches at 8 bases. Germline assignment: CDR1 WSHSY and CDR2 SAAADI. V lost 4 bases and J lost 3; bases outside the gene matches: 8. The CDR3 consists of 15 residues. The CDR3, as DNA: TGCGCCAGCAGTGGCCAGCGGGAGTTTGTCTACGAGCAGTACTTC. Amino acid sequence: CASSGQREFVYEQYF.

A note on this clone: A read error may produce the germline difference seen at one junction end. The chain recombines TRBV7-7 with TRBJ2-2; D is unclear. CDR1 and CDR2 from the germline V gene are SSHAT and FNYEAQ (reference sequence). The CDR3 extends over 13 amino acids. The CDR3 sequence is CASSSDPGGELFF. The CDR3 region has the DNA TGTGCTAGCAGTTCCGACCCGGGCGGGGAGCTGTTTTTT.

The rearrangement uses TRBV10-1 and TRBJ2-1, with 8 bases identical to TRBD1. The CDR3 totals 14 residues. Germline CDR1 WNHNN, CDR2 SYGVQD (reference sequence). Trimming took 4 bases from V and 12 from J; bases not matched to a gene: 11. CDR3 in amino acids: CASSADRGLKGQFF. In nucleotides, the CDR3 is TGCGCCAGCAGTGCAGACAGGGGTCTGAAGGGGCAGTTCTTC.

The genes are TRBV4-2 and TRBJ2-7, with TRBD2 identical over 7 bases. Germline CDR1 LGHNA, CDR2 YNFKEQ. J was trimmed by 2 bases and V by 0 bases; bases with no gene match: 4. There are 15 residues in the CDR3. The CDR3 reads CASSQEQGTTYEQYF. Written as DNA, the CDR3 is TGTGCCAGCAGCCAAGAACAAGGGACTACCTACGAGCAGTACTTC.

Here the CDR3 reads CASSDPGVNIQYF. CDR3 bases: TGTGCCAGCAGTGATCCGGGAGTAAACATTCAGTACTTC. This chain connects TRBV2 to TRBJ2-4; a possible D gene is TRBD2 (6 bases). V lost 3 bases and J 6 bases, leaving 9 bases between the germline ends. CDR3 length equals 13 residues. CDR1 is SNHLY, CDR2 FYNNEI, per germline.

The chain uses TRBV6-5 and TRBJ1-1, with D unresolved. Germline V gene data show CDR1 as MNHEY and CDR2 as SVGAGI. The CDR3 runs to 12 residues. Between the trimmed V and J ends, which lost 5 bases and 3 bases, there was a span of 7 bases. For the CDR3, the DNA is TGTGCCAGCAGTGAAGCCTACACTGAAGCTTTCTTT. Its translation: CASSEAYTEAFF.

The gene calls are TRBV11-2 and TRBJ1-1; D call uncertain. This CDR3 has 14 residues. V lost 3 bases and J 4 bases, leaving 12 bases between the germline ends. Germline V gives CDR1 SGHAT, CDR2 FQNNGV. The CDR3 here is CASSFRIGGTEAFF. Written as DNA, the CDR3 is TGTGCCAGCAGCTTCAGGATTGGAGGCACTGAAGCTTTCTTT.

This clone came up a few times. The rearrangement uses TRBV5-4 and TRBJ2-3; 9 nucleotides align to TRBD2. The V gene's germline CDR1 is SGHNT and CDR2 YYREEE (reference sequence). The ends lost 4 bases at V and 6 bases at J; junction bases unmatched: 3. This CDR3 spans 13 amino acids. CDR3 in DNA: TGTGCCAGCAGCGGGGGACTAGCCGATACGCAGTATTTT. It is translated as CASSGGLADTQYF.